This TCR beta chain originates from a study of beta chain features in type 1 diabetes. Study conclusions and caveats: All four CD4+ subsets from Type 1 diabetes patients carried moderately but significantly shorter TCRB CDR3s.

Details on this clone: Its cognate antigen is unknown. The sample contains more than one DNA sequence encoding this CDR3.

The germline gives CDR1 LNHDA, CDR2 SQIVND (reference sequence). The germline V and J ends were trimmed by 9 bases and 6 bases, with 21 bases remaining between them. This CDR3 region has 15 residues. Expressed TCRB transcripts were sequenced, since all the RNA that had been isolated was reverse transcribed. Assay used: immunoSEQ multiplex PCR; TCRdb lists only in-frame clones, some missing. In the table there are about 27,000 clones, less than 70% of which are singletons. The rearrangement uses TRBV19 and TRBJ2-1, with a tentative D call TRBD1 (6 bases). The sequencing sample was made of Tregs from blood. This sequence was found in a woman younger than 35 with type 1 diabetes. The CDR3 DNA reads as TGTGCCAGCAGGCTCACTGACAGGTTCGCCAATGAGCAGTTCTTC. Amino acids: CASRLTDRFANEQFF.